The entry below gives a single TCR beta chain sequence along with its context. The data were obtained in a study of shared clonotypes between healthy human individuals. Study-level information: There were three CD4 naive, three CD4 memory, two CD8 naive and one CD8 memory plates per donor.

Trimming left V 0 bases short and J 7 bases short, with 13 bases between. The CDR3 is 15 residues long. Germline values: CDR1 ENHRY, CDR2 SYGVKD. The repertoire was sequenced with immunoSEQ multiplex PCR; TCRdb's copy has only in-frame clones and lacks some. The sample carries about 1,500,000 clones, approximately 96% recorded once. Specimen: naive CD4+ T cells sorted from blood. Subset defined: CD45RA+ positively selected. The TCR sequence derives from a man younger than 45 in good health. J is TRBJ2-4 and V is TRBV10-3; possible D gene TRBD2, 5 bases. In DNA, the CDR3 is TGTGCCATCAGTGAGTCGGGTCTCGGCGGGAACATTCAGTACTTC. The encoded protein is CAISESGLGGNIQYF.